Listed here are 16 T cell receptor beta chains from one sample, sequenced in a study of Graves' ophthalmopathy and Graves' hyperthyroidism. The authors amplified TCR beta CDR3 regions, and they did so from RNA transcripts for repertoire sequencing. Second-round multiplex PCR came after a first-round RT-PCR that employed HTBI primers. One entry per CDR3 protein, called by TCRdb with MiXCR from the multiplex PCR reads. In the table there are about 740,000 distinct CDR3 sequences, 40% of which are singletons. The sequencing input was peripheral blood. Receptors were obtained from an adult man with Graves' ophthalmopathy.

This chain joins TRBV24-1 and TRBJ1-5; TRBD1 agrees at 7 bases. Germline V lookup: CDR1 KGHDR, CDR2 SFDVKD. The length of the CDR3 is 16 residues. V lost 5 bases to trimming and J lost 6 bases; unmatched junction nucleotides: 12. The CDR3 sequence: CATSGGLQGFLQPQHF. The CDR3 coding sequence is TGTGCCACCAGTGGTGGGTTACAGGGGTTTCTTCAGCCCCAGCATTTT.

There are many counts of this clonotype. The V and J genes are TRBV15 and TRBJ1-2, with 10 bases aligning to TRBD1. The CDR3 sequence is 14 residues long. CDR1 and CDR2 from the germline V gene are LNHNV and YYDKDF (reference sequence). J was trimmed by 8 bases and V by 1 base; bases with no gene match: 4. CDR3 protein: CATSRVGQGTGYTF. The CDR3 DNA reads as TGTGCCACCAGCAGAGTGGGACAGGGGACGGGCTACACCTTC.

This clonotype was counted between two and nine times. The chain links TRBV19 to TRBJ1-4; D is undetermined. CDR1 is LNHDA and CDR2 is SQIVND in the germline V gene (reference sequence). The CDR3 extends over 14 amino acids. CDR3 loop: CVTKDPGTNEKLFF. The CDR3 nucleotides read TGTGTCACCAAAGACCCAGGCACTAATGAAAAACTGTTTTTT.

This clonotype was seen more than once but under ten times. A much larger clone differs from this one at a single base, so this may be a read error. The chain recombines TRBV2 with TRBJ1-2; D is unresolved. The CDR3 is 12 residues long. Germline CDR1 reads SNHLY; CDR2 reads FYNNEI. Trimming took 7 bases from V and 4 from J, leaving 10 bases between them. CDR3 DNA sequence: TGTGCCAGCACCCGGGAGACCTATGGCTACACCTTC. As protein: CASTRETYGYTF.

This clonotype was seen more than once but under ten times. The chain employs TRBV20-1 and TRBJ2-7, with D possibly TRBD2 on 5 matching bases. The CDR3 consists of 15 residues. The germline V gene has CDR1 DFQATT and CDR2 SNEGSKA (reference sequence). V lost 1 base and J 2 bases, leaving 15 bases between the germline ends. The CDR3 sequence: CSARGAASSTYEQYF. Here the CDR3 DNA reads TGCAGTGCTAGAGGTGCGGCTAGCAGTACCTACGAGCAGTACTTC.

This clonotype was recorded a few times. The chain joins TRBV11-2 to TRBJ2-5; possibly TRBD1 for D (5 bases). The CDR3 totals 13 residues. Trimming removed 4 bases from V and 1 base from J, with 7 bases in between. Germline CDR1 SGHAT, CDR2 FQNNGV. The CDR3 DNA reads as TGTGCCAGCAGCTCAGGGTTCCAAGAGACCCAGTACTTC. Its translation is CASSSGFQETQYF.

V is TRBV25-1 and J is TRBJ2-3; 9 nucleotides line up with TRBD1. Germline-derived CDR1 and CDR2 are MGHDK and SYGVNS. The junction had 8 bases not matched to a gene; V was cut back by 6 bases and J by 4 bases. The CDR3 consists of 15 residues. CDR3 amino acids: CASSRRQGGADTQYF. CDR3 DNA: TGTGCCAGCAGCCGCCGACAGGGGGGCGCAGATACGCAGTATTTT.

This sequence joins TRBV10-1 and TRBJ1-4; D gene ambiguous. This CDR3 has 12 amino acids. The germline V gene has CDR1 WNHNN and CDR2 SYGVQD (reference sequence). Trimming cost V 0 bases and J 8 bases, with 4 bases left between them. In DNA, the CDR3 is TGCGCCAGCAGTGAGTCAGAGGAAAAACTGTTTTTT. It yields the protein CASSESEEKLFF.

This clonotype was detected many times. This chain connects TRBV7-9 to TRBJ1-4, with D uncertain. The germline V gene has CDR1 SEHNR and CDR2 FQNEAQ (reference sequence). The length of the CDR3 is 13 residues. V lost 10 bases to trimming and J lost 5 bases, with 14 bases between them. CDR3: CAIETEDNEKLFF. The CDR3 region has the DNA TGTGCCATCGAGACCGAGGACAATGAAAAACTGTTTTTT.

The chain employs TRBV20-1 and TRBJ1-6; D gene ambiguous. V lost 0 bases to trimming and J lost 3 bases, with 3 bases between them. This CDR3 region has 13 residues. Germline loops: CDR1 DFQATT, CDR2 SNEGSKA (reference sequence). CDR3 in amino acids: CSAREVYNSPLHF. The CDR3 region has the DNA TGCAGTGCTAGAGAGGTCTATAATTCACCCCTCCACTTT.

The sample holds many counts of this clonotype. The chain has TRBV7-9 and TRBJ2-7; 11 bases agree with TRBD1. CDR3 length: 15 amino acids. Germline lookup yields CDR1 SEHNR and CDR2 FQNEAQ (reference sequence). V was pared by 5 bases and J by 6 bases, with 9 bases of the junction left unmatched. The DNA for the CDR3 is TGTGCCAGCAGCCCGCGGCCGGGACAGGGGGGCGAGCAGTACTTC. Its protein product is CASSPRPGQGGEQYF.

This clonotype was seen only once. The rearrangement links TRBV25-1 to TRBJ1-4, with a possible D match to TRBD1 (6 bases). Germline CDR1 and CDR2: MGHDK and SYGVNS. The CDR3 totals 14 residues. Trimming removed 4 bases from V and 7 bases from J, with 13 bases in between. The chain's CDR3 is CASSVQGIREKLFF. The CDR3 DNA is TGTGCCAGCAGTGTCCAGGGGATTCGTGAAAAACTGTTTTTT. The whole variable domain, remainder taken from reference TRBV25-1 and TRBJ1-4, is EADIYQTPRYLVIGTGKKITLECSQTMGHDKMYWYQQDPGMELHLIHYSYGVNSTEKGDLSSESTVSRIRTEHFPLTLESARPSHTSQYLCASSVQGIREKLFFGSGTQLSVL.

This clonotype appeared many times. The chain employs TRBV12-3 or TRBV12-4 and TRBJ1-1, with TRBD1 matching 8 bases. The CDR3 covers 13 residues. After removal of 5 bases from V and 6 bases from J, the junction contained 5 bases not matched to a gene. As DNA, the CDR3 is TGTGCCAGCAGTGGACAGGGAAATCCTGAAGCTTTCTTT. It translates to CASSGQGNPEAFF.

This clonotype has just a few counts. The junction does not match germline at one end; this may be a read error. The chain combines TRBV7-9 with TRBJ2-5; the D is unclear. Per germline, CDR1 SEHNR and CDR2 FQNEAQ (reference sequence). This CDR3 spans 15 amino acids. DNA for the CDR3: TGCGCCAGCAGCCCCCGTGGAGCGAGAGGAGAGACCCAGTACTTC. Translating gives CASSPRGARGETQYF.

The chain links TRBV29-1 to TRBJ2-7; D may be TRBD2 (6 bases). Germline V gives CDR1 SQVTM, CDR2 ANQGSEA. Deletions cut 8 bases from V and 3 bases from J, with 11 bases between. The CDR3 contains 11 residues. In nucleotides, the CDR3 is TGCAGCAGTCGGGGGAACTACGAGCAGTACTTC. Its translation is CSSRGNYEQYF.

This clonotype was counted many times. The gene calls are TRBV2 and TRBJ2-5; 13 bases map to TRBD2. The length of the CDR3 is 15 residues. V lost 6 bases and J lost 5; bases outside the gene matches: 6. Germline CDR1 SNHLY, CDR2 FYNNEI. CDR3 nucleotides: TGTGCCAGCAGCCAACTAGCGGGAGGGAGGGAGACCCAGTACTTC. Translating gives CASSQLAGGRETQYF. Using reference TRBV2 and TRBJ2-5 for the parts outside the CDR3, the full variable domain is EPEVTQTPSHQVTQMGQEVILRCVPISNHLYFYWYRQILGQKVEFLVSFYNNEISEKSEIFDDQFSVERPDGSNFTLKIRSTKLEDSAMYFCASSQLAGGRETQYFGPGTRLLVL.